Sequencing of this T cell receptor beta chain was carried out in a study of blood T cell repertoires in COVID-19. Clones were sequenced by immunoSEQ multiplex PCR, and TCRdb holds only the in-frame ones, with some missing. The table lists fewer than 300,000 clones, roughly 85% of them singletons, with less than 6.5% in the top ten. The clonotype comes from a man over 45 with active or convalescent COVID-19. The specimen sequenced was peripheral blood.

Here the CDR3 reads CASSYSRQAQETQYF. In nucleotides, the CDR3 is TGTGCCAGCAGTTACTCGAGACAGGCACAAGAGACCCAGTACTTC. The chain employs TRBV6-6 and TRBJ2-5, with a weak D call TRBD1 (6 bases). Germline loops: CDR1 MNHNY, CDR2 SVGAGI (reference sequence). The CDR3 totals 15 residues. The germline V and J ends were trimmed by 0 bases and 2 bases, with 10 bases remaining between them.